This T cell receptor (beta chain) was captured by sequencing in a study of blood T cell repertoires in COVID-19. Study summary: Researchers got acute and convalescent COVID-19 samples from the United States, Italy and Spain. T cells, B-cell-depleted T cells, or PBMCs supplied cDNA or gDNA.

Methods used by the authors: Amplification of reference gene primers provided the estimated nucleated cell counts. Here immunoSEQ multiplex PCR was the method, and the copy in TCRdb shows in-frame clones only, minus some. V, J and clone size reflect that table, while D and trimming were determined from the DNA. This table has 360,000 or so clones, around 90% appearing once. This clone has only one observation. Sample: peripheral blood. The clonotype comes from a man younger than 35 with active or convalescent COVID-19.

CDR3 in amino acids: CASSWQGAPETQYF. The CDR3 DNA reads as TGCGCCAGCAGTTGGCAGGGGGCGCCGGAGACCCAGTACTTC. The chain uses TRBV5-1 and TRBJ2-5; 8 bases match TRBD1. The CDR3 covers 14 residues. Trimming removed 5 bases from V and 5 bases from J; junction bases left unmatched: 8. Germline loops: CDR1 SGHRS, CDR2 YFSETQ. Combining the CDR3 with reference TRBV5-1 and TRBJ2-5 gives the whole variable domain KAGVTQTPRYLIKTRGQQVTLSCSPISGHRSVSWYQQTPGQGLQFLFEYFSETQRNKGNFPGRFSGRQFSNSRSEMNVSTLELGDSALYLCASSWQGAPETQYFGPGTRLLVL.